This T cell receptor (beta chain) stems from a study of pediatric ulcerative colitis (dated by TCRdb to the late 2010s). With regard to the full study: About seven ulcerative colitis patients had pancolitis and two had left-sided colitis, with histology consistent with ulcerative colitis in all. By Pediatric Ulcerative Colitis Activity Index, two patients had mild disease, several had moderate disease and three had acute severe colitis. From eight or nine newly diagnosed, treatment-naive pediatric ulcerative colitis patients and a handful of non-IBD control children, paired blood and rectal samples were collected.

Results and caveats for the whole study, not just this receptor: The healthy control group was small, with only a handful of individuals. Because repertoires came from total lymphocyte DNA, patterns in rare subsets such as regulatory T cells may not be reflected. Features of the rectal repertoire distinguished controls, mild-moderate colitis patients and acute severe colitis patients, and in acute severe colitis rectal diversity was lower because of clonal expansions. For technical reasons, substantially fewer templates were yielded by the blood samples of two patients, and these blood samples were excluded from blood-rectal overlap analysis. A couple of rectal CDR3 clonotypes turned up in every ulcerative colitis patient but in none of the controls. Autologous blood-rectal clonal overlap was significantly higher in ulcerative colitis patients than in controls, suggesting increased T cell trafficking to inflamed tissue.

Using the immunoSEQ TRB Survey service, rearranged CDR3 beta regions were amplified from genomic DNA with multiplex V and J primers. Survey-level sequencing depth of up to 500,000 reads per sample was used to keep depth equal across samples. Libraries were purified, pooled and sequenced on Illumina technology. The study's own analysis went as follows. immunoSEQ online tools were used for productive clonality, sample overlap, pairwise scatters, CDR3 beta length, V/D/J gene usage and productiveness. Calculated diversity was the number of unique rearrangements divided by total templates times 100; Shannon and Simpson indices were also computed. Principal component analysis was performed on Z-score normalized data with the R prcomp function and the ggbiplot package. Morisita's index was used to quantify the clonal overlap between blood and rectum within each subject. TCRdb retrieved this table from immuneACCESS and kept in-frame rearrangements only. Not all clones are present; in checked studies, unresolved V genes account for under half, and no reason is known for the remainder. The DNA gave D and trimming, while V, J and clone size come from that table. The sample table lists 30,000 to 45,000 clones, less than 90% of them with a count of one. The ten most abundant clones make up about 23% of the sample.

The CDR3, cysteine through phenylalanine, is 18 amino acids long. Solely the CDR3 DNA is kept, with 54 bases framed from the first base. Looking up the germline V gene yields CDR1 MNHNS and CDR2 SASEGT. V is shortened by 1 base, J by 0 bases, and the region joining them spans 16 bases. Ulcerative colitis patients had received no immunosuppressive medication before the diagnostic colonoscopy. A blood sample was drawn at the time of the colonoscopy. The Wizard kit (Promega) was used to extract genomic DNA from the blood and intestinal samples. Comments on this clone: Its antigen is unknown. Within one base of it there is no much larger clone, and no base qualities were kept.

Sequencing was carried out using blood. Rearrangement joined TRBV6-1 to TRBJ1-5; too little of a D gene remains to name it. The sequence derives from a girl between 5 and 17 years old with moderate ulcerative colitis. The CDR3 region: CASSEVPIPGYSNQPQHF. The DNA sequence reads TGTGCCAGCAGTGAAGTCCCGATACCCGGCTATAGCAATCAGCCCCAGCATTTT.